What follows describes a single T cell receptor (beta chain). This record belongs to a study of blood T cell repertoires in COVID-19. Study overall: Samples of COVID-19 (acute and convalescent) were obtained from the United States, Italy and Spain. PBMCs, B-cell-depleted T cells, or T cells provided the cDNA or gDNA that made up the material.

The V segment lost 4 bases and the J segment 4 bases; nucleotides outside the gene matches: 10. CDR3 length: 18 amino acids. Looked up from germline, CDR1 is LGHDT and CDR2 is YNNKEL (reference sequence). Measured with immunoSEQ multiplex PCR; TCRdb has only the in-frame clones, and not every one. The sample comprises tens of thousands of clones, about 86% of which are singletons, and around 1.4% rests with the top ten. This chain joins TRBV3-1 (or the pseudogene TRBV3-2) and TRBJ2-5; 15 positions match TRBD2. What was sequenced was peripheral blood. The sequence was collected from a man in his 60s with acute or convalescent COVID-19. CDR3 DNA sequence: TGTGCCAGCAGCCGGACTAGCGGGAGGGCCGTGGGGGGAGAGACCCAGTACTTC. It is translated as CASSRTSGRAVGGETQYF.